This TCR beta chain originates from a study of identical twins. This clonotype occurred a few times. CDR3 length: 16 amino acids. The ends lost 0 bases at V and 5 bases at J; junction bases unmatched: 6. Looked up from germline, CDR1 is MNHEY and CDR2 is SVGAGI. TCRdb analysed the 5' RACE reads with MiXCR anew, one entry per CDR3 protein. The repertoire holds about 1.7 million distinct CDR3 sequences, with around 33% as singletons. The clonotype was recovered from a newborn girl in good health. Sample: cord blood. V gene TRBV6-5 combines with J gene TRBJ2-3; 9 nucleotides align to TRBD2. The CDR3 DNA follows: TGTGCCAGCAGTTACTCACCTAGCGGGGTAGGAGATACGCAGTATTTT. It codes for CASSYSPSGVGDTQYF.